Here is one T cell receptor (beta chain) with its context. This receptor's antigen is unknown. It has no much larger one-base neighbor in the sample; base qualities were not kept. Using the deep immunoSEQ assay, TCR CDR3 regions were amplified from genomic DNA by multiplex PCR. Genomic DNA extracted from each cell subset was distributed evenly over all wells of several immunoSEQ 96-well plates, and each plate served as one replicate. Each replicate PCR for unsorted PBMC received about 310 ng genomic DNA, equal to tens of thousands of T cell genomes. Ten immunoSEQ deep assay plates were used to sequence unsorted PBMC genomic DNA. Purified libraries were quantified with a Qubit 3.0 fluorometer, sized on a Bioanalyzer 2100, and re-quantified with the KAPA Library Quantification kit. Every immunoSEQ 96-well plate was sequenced on a dedicated single-read 150-cycle Illumina NextSeq 550 flow cell. Processing in the source paper ran as follows. Because the immunoSEQ output included only junctional sequences and no quality scores, the filtering could not be the same as the filtering used for full-length reads. Sequences were annotated with PyIR, a Python wrapper for IgBLAST v1.9, using IMGT germline references to assign V/J genes and CDR3. Reads were filtered out if the reads had weak V/J assignments (E-value above 1e-6), no CDR3, stop codons, out-of-frame junctions, or ambiguous translated residues. V3J clonotypes were defined as sequences sharing an identical inferred V gene, J gene, and CDR3 amino acid sequence. Percentage overlap between repertoires was computed as shared unique clonotypes divided by the size of the smaller repertoire. Richness of each repertoire was evaluated using RTK rarefaction, the Chao1 estimator, and Recon v2.1 estimates of unobserved clonotypes. The source is immuneACCESS, and TCRdb retained only in-frame sequences with V and J called. Part of the clones is not carried over; for the studies checked, unresolved V genes explain less than half of this, and the remainder is unexplained. For V, J and clone size, that table is used; D and trimming come from the DNA. The sample profile shows approximately 500,000 clones; around 80% of them were found once. The biggest ten clones account for 9.5% to 15% of the sample.

The donors were healthy, HIV-negative adults with no recently reported acute infections or vaccinations. Every donor was a Caucasian adult living in Nashville, Tennessee, USA. For unsorted samples, tens of millions of PBMCs were counted, and genomic DNA was extracted using the QIAamp DNA Blood Mini kit. After blood collection by leukapheresis, PBMCs were isolated using Ficoll-Histopaque density gradient centrifugation and then cryopreserved in the vapor phase of liquid nitrogen. This sample stems from a study of shared clonotypes between healthy human individuals (dated by TCRdb to the early 2020s). Turning to the overall study: A few men and a couple of women, aged 18 to 49 years, made up the cohort. To estimate repertoire size and how much clonotype sharing occurs between individuals, the study deeply sequenced the blood TCR repertoires of several healthy adults. To increase sequencing depth and limit assay-specific biases, different laboratories used diverse techniques to prepare libraries and sequence TCR repertoires. Leukapheresis yielded between about 0.9 and 8.9 billion PBMCs per donor.

V and J lose 7 bases and 4 bases, and a span of 13 bases separates them. CDR1 and CDR2 are drawn from the germline V gene: SQVTM, ANQGSEA. The CDR3 runs 12 residues from the cysteine to the phenylalanine. Kept here is only the CDR3 DNA, which spans 36 bases and is read in frame from base 1. Overall study outcomes, separate from this receptor: Sampling was limited to blood, and TCR repertoires in tissue likely differ from TCR repertoires in blood. The small number of donors limited the genetic and exposure-history diversity represented. Pairwise subsampling indicated that sequencing depth was expected to affect the degree of clonotype sharing among donors.

This sequence was found in a woman aged 40-49 years in good health. Some clones in this sample may be carry-over from other donors' samples. Sequenced material: PBMCs. The V and J genes are TRBV29-1 and TRBJ2-5; TRBD1 is a weak D gene call, 5 bases matching. The CDR3 here reads CSAGPRGETQYF. The DNA sequence is TGCAGCGCGGGCCCAAGGGGAGAGACCCAGTACTTC.